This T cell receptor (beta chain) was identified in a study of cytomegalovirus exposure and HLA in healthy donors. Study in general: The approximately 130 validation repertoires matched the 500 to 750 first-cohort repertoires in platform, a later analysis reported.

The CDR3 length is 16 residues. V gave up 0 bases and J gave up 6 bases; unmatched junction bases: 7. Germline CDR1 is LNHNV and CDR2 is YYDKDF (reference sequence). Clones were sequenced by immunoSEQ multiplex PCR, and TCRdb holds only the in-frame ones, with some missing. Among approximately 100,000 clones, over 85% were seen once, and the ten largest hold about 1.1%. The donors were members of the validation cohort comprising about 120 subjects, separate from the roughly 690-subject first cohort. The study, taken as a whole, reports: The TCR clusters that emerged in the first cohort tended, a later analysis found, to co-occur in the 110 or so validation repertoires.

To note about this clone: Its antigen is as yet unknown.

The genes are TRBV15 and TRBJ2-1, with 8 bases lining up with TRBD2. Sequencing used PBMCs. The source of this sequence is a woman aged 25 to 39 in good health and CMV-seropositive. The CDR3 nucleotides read TGTGCCACCAGCAGAGATCTGGGCGGGAGGCGCAATGAGCAGTTCTTC. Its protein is CATSRDLGGRRNEQFF.